In its sample, the clone carrying this T cell receptor (beta chain) was seen once. Its cognate antigen is unknown. The PCR employed 60 Vbeta primers together with 13 Jbeta primers. Clones were read by immunoSEQ multiplex PCR, and TCRdb kept only the in-frame ones, dropping some. The sample yields 130,000 to 150,000 clones, around 80% seen once. This entry belongs to a study of cytomegalovirus exposure and HLA in healthy donors. Study in general: Researchers found that just over 80% of around 400 genotyped donors fell within the Caucasian-associated ancestry cluster. Study-level results: For cytomegalovirus status, the classifier reportedly gave diagnoses with high specificity and sensitivity. A missense variant in DCLRE1C was later tied to TCR beta V- and J-gene trimming.

Germline CDR1 reads SGHAT; CDR2 reads FQNNGV. V was shortened by 0 bases and J by 0 bases, with 9 bases between the two germline ends. The CDR3 is 15 amino acids. The receptor comes from a woman aged 25-40 years in good health and CMV-seronegative. The chain recombines TRBV11-2 with TRBJ2-7; the D gene is possibly TRBD2 (6 bases). The sequencing input was PBMCs. The chain's CDR3 is CASSLDSGNSYEQYF. CDR3 DNA: TGTGCCAGCAGCTTAGATAGCGGCAACTCCTACGAGCAGTACTTC. Drawing the rest from reference TRBV11-2 and TRBJ2-7, the complete variable domain is EAGVAQSPRYKIIEKRQSVAFWCNPISGHATLYWYQQILGQGPKLLIQFQNNGVVDDSQLPKDRFSAERLKGVDSTLKIQPAKLEDSAVYLCASSLDSGNSYEQYFGPGTRLTVT.